Described below is a single T cell receptor beta chain sequence and its context. Its antigen is undetermined. Researchers used 5'RACE with constant-segment primers to make TCR alpha and TCR beta cDNA libraries that carry sample barcodes and UMIs. Each CDR3 protein is one row after TCRdb ran MiXCR on the 5' RACE reads. The data show hundreds of thousands of distinct CDR3 sequences, with approximately 15% seen just once and around 2% held by the top ten. These data are taken from a study of T-cell memory formation after mild COVID-19. Points from the study as a whole: From day 15 to 85, contracting clones were balanced between CD4 and CD8, whereas later expanders leaned toward CD4+.

Germline V gene sequence: CDR1 SGDLS, CDR2 YYNGEE. V dropped 4 bases and J dropped 13; count of bases not matched to a gene: 15. This CDR3 comprises 15 residues. The material sequenced was PBMCs or a T cell subset sorted from them (not recorded which). The sequence was obtained from an adult woman who had mild COVID-19 (a few samples of this study predate the infection). Cell type and time point are not known. The chain has TRBV9 and TRBJ1-2; 11 nucleotides line up with TRBD1. The CDR3 here is CASSLGTGGSLLCTF. In DNA form, the CDR3 reads TGTGCCAGCAGCCTCGGGACAGGGGGTTCCCTCTTATGCACCTTC.